This T cell receptor (beta chain) originates from a study of CD8+ T cells in alopecia areata. Turning to the study itself: Severity of treated patients was scored by affected scalp percentage.

Sequencing templates came from extracted RNA that was reverse transcribed into cDNA. The data were produced by immunoSEQ multiplex PCR, yet TCRdb's version contains in-frame clones alone and is incomplete. The data contain some 190,000 clones, around three fifths of them singletons. V was clipped by 0 bases and J by 4 bases, with 6 bases between them. The CDR3 sequence is 13 residues long. Germline V lookup: CDR1 MGHRA, CDR2 YSYEKL. Regarding treatment: oral pan-JAK inhibitor, 5-10 mg twice daily. Lesional scalp punch biopsies and peripheral blood were collected from alopecia areata patients. This chain links TRBV4-1 with TRBJ1-2; D ambiguous. Source: CD4+ T cells sorted from blood, taken between weeks 47 and 50, from a patient treated with tofacitinib. The TCR originated in a human donor with alopecia areata. CDR3: CASSQDRVYGYTF. In DNA form, the CDR3 reads TGCGCCAGCAGCCAAGATCGGGTCTATGGCTACACCTTC.